Below are 18 T cell receptor beta chains sequenced from a single sample in a study of shared clonotypes between healthy human individuals. Assay: immunoSEQ multiplex PCR; the TCRdb copy retains only in-frame clones and omits some. The profile shows around 88,000 clones, 60% to 75% of them singletons. Sequencing was carried out using memory CD8+ T cells sorted from blood. The subset denotes: CD45RO+ cells pooled with CCR7-negative TemRA cells. These receptors were taken from a man between 25 and 39 years old in good health.

The chain carries TRBV2 and TRBJ2-7; D is possibly TRBD1 or TRBD2 (5 bases each). The CDR3 runs 12 residues. The germline gives CDR1 SNHLY, CDR2 FYNNEI. V was clipped by 8 bases and J by 6 bases, with 14 bases between them. This CDR3 is CASYQGAGEQYF. The DNA for the CDR3 is TGTGCCAGCTACCAGGGAGCAGGCGAGCAGTACTTC.

The J gene is TRBJ2-5, the V gene TRBV4-3, with D possibly TRBD1 on 7 matching bases. Trimming stripped 1 base from V and 5 bases from J, with 14 bases between. CDR1 is LGHNA and CDR2 is YSLEER in the germline V gene. The CDR3 sequence is 15 residues long. For the CDR3, the DNA is TGCGCCAGCAGCCAAGGGACAGGTGGAGGGGAGACCCAGTACTTC. It yields the protein CASSQGTGGGETQYF.

The V call is TRBV7-2, the J call TRBJ1-5, with D perhaps TRBD1 (5 bases). The germline CDR1 and CDR2 sequences are SGHTA and FQGNSA. Trimming stripped 5 bases from V and 0 bases from J, with 20 bases between. This CDR3 is built from 18 residues. In DNA, the CDR3 is TGTGCCAGCAGCCTAAGTGGCGTGGGGGGGTATAGCAATCAGCCCCAGCATTTT. Protein product: CASSLSGVGGYSNQPQHF.

There are many counts of this clone. The gene calls are TRBV4-3 and TRBJ2-1; D uncertain. Trimming left V 5 bases short and J 10 bases short, with 18 bases between. Germline lookup yields CDR1 LGHNA and CDR2 YSLEER. The CDR3 contains 14 residues. CDR3 region: CASSSDFSVGEQFF. The CDR3 nucleotides are TGCGCCAGCAGCTCCGATTTCTCCGTCGGGGAGCAGTTCTTC.

This chain uses TRBV29-1 with TRBJ2-1; the match to TRBD2 covers 12 bases. V shed 4 bases, J shed 0 bases, and the junction held 4 bases outside the gene matches. This CDR3 has 16 residues. CDR1 and CDR2 from the germline V gene are SQVTM and ANQGSEA. DNA of the CDR3: TGCAGCGTTGGCGGACTAGCGGGACCCTCCTACAATGAGCAGTTCTTC. Its translation: CSVGGLAGPSYNEQFF.

The V call is TRBV28, the J call TRBJ2-2; 11 bases map to TRBD2. The V segment lost 5 bases and the J segment 5 bases; nucleotides outside the gene matches: 4. In germline, CDR1 is MDHEN, CDR2 SYDVKM. The CDR3 is made up of 15 amino acids. The CDR3 reads CASSSSSGRTGELFF. CDR3 DNA sequence: TGTGCCAGCAGTAGCTCTAGCGGGAGGACCGGGGAGCTGTTTTTT.

The chain links TRBV9 to TRBJ2-3, with 7 bases lining up with TRBD1. CDR1 is SGDLS and CDR2 is YYNGEE in the germline V gene. V was clipped by 5 bases and J by 2 bases; unmatched bases: 5. The CDR3 runs to 14 residues. CDR3 loop: CASRGTDFTDTQYF. CDR3 coding DNA: TGTGCCAGCAGGGGGACAGACTTCACAGATACGCAGTATTTT.

The chain couples TRBV7-8 to TRBJ1-2; D remains ambiguous. V was cut by 5 bases and J by 6 bases, with 13 bases left in between. This CDR3 has 13 amino acids. Germline values: CDR1 SGHVS, CDR2 FQNEAQ. The CDR3 spells CASSPRTANGYTF. The CDR3 nucleotides are TGTGCCAGCAGCCCCCGGACGGCGAATGGCTACACCTTC.

The chain employs TRBV25-1 and TRBJ2-7; TRBD1 aligns across 9 bases. Trimming took 6 bases from V and 2 from J; bases not matched to a gene: 5. The CDR3 extends over 14 amino acids. Germline V gives CDR1 MGHDK, CDR2 SYGVNS. The CDR3 DNA reads TGTGCCAGCAGAATCGGGACAGGGACCTACGAGCAGTACTTC. This translates into CASRIGTGTYEQYF.

The chain employs TRBV19 and TRBJ1-1; a weak D match, TRBD1 (6 bases). The CDR3 has 14 residues. CDR1 is LNHDA and CDR2 is SQIVND in the germline V gene (reference sequence). Trimming cost V 5 bases and J 4 bases, with 14 bases left between them. The CDR3 reads CASSVVRGGTEAFF. The CDR3 DNA sequence: TGTGCCAGTAGTGTTGTTAGAGGGGGCACTGAAGCTTTCTTT. Complete variable domain (other parts from reference TRBV19 and TRBJ1-1): DGGITQSPKYLFRKEGQNVTLSCEQNLNHDAMYWYRQDPGQGLRLIYYSQIVNDFQKGDIAEGYSVSREKKESFPLTVTSAQKNPTAFYLCASSVVRGGTEAFFGQGTRLTVV.

This chain uses TRBV5-5 with TRBJ2-1, with TRBD2 matching over 9 bases. The CDR3 is 16 residues long. Germline trimming cut 1 base from V and 3 bases from J; bases unmatched to any gene: 5. CDR1 and CDR2 from the germline V gene are SGHKS and YYEKEE (reference sequence). CDR3 protein: CASSLFSGRVYNEQFF. The CDR3 nucleotides read TGTGCCAGCAGCTTGTTTAGCGGGAGAGTCTACAATGAGCAGTTCTTC.

The rearrangement links TRBV14 to TRBJ2-1, with D perhaps matching TRBD1 (5 bases). The length of the CDR3 is 12 residues. Germline V gene lookup returns CDR1 SGHDN and CDR2 FVKESK. V dropped 1 base and J dropped 9 bases, with 7 bases sitting between them. CDR3 DNA: TGTGCCAGCAGCCAAGTGGGGCTTGAGCAGTTCTTC. It translates to CASSQVGLEQFF.

This clone was recorded a few times. This rearrangement joins TRBV28 to TRBJ2-6; D gene uncertain. CDR1 and CDR2 from the germline V gene are MDHEN and SYDVKM. The CDR3 extends over 14 amino acids. V was cut by 7 bases and J by 0 bases, with 7 bases left in between. The CDR3 nucleotides read TGTGCCAGCACGGCCCTCTCTGGGGCCAACGTCCTGACTTTC. The encoded protein is CASTALSGANVLTF.

V gene TRBV7-7 combines with J gene TRBJ2-1; TRBD2 agrees at 11 bases. Per the germline V gene, CDR1 is SSHAT and CDR2 is FNYEAQ (reference sequence). The CDR3 sequence is 14 residues long. The V and J ends lost 5 bases and 8 bases, in that order; junction bases with no gene match: 5. CDR3 sequence reads: CASSPGLAADEQFF. The CDR3 DNA follows: TGTGCCAGCAGCCCGGGACTAGCGGCGGATGAGCAGTTCTTC.

This chain links TRBV6-5 with TRBJ2-3; 11 nucleotides match TRBD2. The trim removed 5 bases at V and 1 base at J, leaving 2 bases unmatched. The CDR3 covers 15 residues. Germline CDR1 reads MNHEY; CDR2 reads SVGAGI. CDR3 DNA: TGTGCCAGCAGTCTAGCGGGAGGAGGCACAGATACGCAGTATTTT. Translated: CASSLAGGGTDTQYF.

V gene TRBV10-1 combines with J gene TRBJ1-1; D unclear. The length of the CDR3 is 14 residues. The V end lost 5 bases, the J end lost 1 base, and 11 bases lay between the germline ends. Germline values: CDR1 WNHNN, CDR2 SYGVQD (reference sequence). DNA for the CDR3: TGCGCCAGCAGTCAATCTGGGAAGAACACTGAAGCTTTCTTT. Protein sequence: CASSQSGKNTEAFF.

V and J are TRBV4-1 and TRBJ2-1, with TRBD1 matching 10 bases. Trimming removed 1 base from V and 4 bases from J; junction bases left unmatched: 4. Germline V CDR1 and CDR2: MGHRA, YSYEKL. The CDR3 length is 16 residues. The CDR3 spells CASSQAGTGVYNEQFF. In DNA form, the CDR3 reads TGCGCCAGCAGCCAAGCCGGGACAGGGGTTTACAATGAGCAGTTCTTC.

The chain joins TRBV25-1 to TRBJ2-1; possibly TRBD1 for D (5 bases). The CDR3 is made up of 14 amino acids. Trimming stripped 2 bases from V and 12 bases from J, with 17 bases between. The germline V gene has CDR1 MGHDK and CDR2 SYGVNS. The CDR3 sequence is CASSENGAAATQFF. The CDR3 DNA sequence: TGTGCCAGCAGTGAAAATGGGGCCGCGGCTACGCAGTTCTTC.